One sample yielded the 9 T cell receptor beta chains listed below, sequenced in a study of shared clonotypes between healthy human individuals. Clones were read by immunoSEQ multiplex PCR, and TCRdb kept only the in-frame ones, dropping some. The sample lists fewer than 600,000 clones; 77% were seen once. Material for sequencing was PBMCs. The receptors come from a woman in her 40s in good health. Some clones in this sample may be carry-over from other donors' samples.

The chain joins TRBV2 to TRBJ2-7, with TRBD2 as a possible D gene (6 bases). Germline-derived CDR1 and CDR2 are SNHLY and FYNNEI. The CDR3 consists of 15 residues. The V end lost 6 bases, the J end lost 3 bases, and 18 bases lay between the germline ends. The CDR3 nucleotides read TGTGCCAGCAGGGAAAGAGGAGGGAATATCTACGAGCAGTACTTC. This encodes CASRERGGNIYEQYF.

V gene TRBV28 combines with J gene TRBJ2-7; 10 bases are a match to TRBD2. The germline V gene has CDR1 MDHEN and CDR2 SYDVKM. The CDR3 sequence is 15 residues long. Unmatched junction bases numbered 4, after V lost 2 bases and J lost 3 bases. The CDR3 DNA reads as TGTGCCAGCAGTTTAATCACTAGCGGGGACTACGAGCAGTACTTC. Its protein is CASSLITSGDYEQYF.

This chain uses TRBV28 with TRBJ1-5, with a tentative D call TRBD1 (6 bases). Germline assignment: CDR1 MDHEN and CDR2 SYDVKM. The V gene lost 1 base and the J gene lost 3 bases, with 19 bases spanning the gap. The CDR3 has 18 amino acids. The CDR3 DNA sequence: TGTGCCAGCAGTTTATTCTTTTTGGGACACGAAAACAATCAGCCCCAGCATTTT. This gives the protein CASSLFFLGHENNQPQHF.

The rearrangement links TRBV27 to TRBJ2-1; 8 nucleotides agree with TRBD1. Trimming at V came to 6 bases and at J to 2 bases, leaving 3 bases not matched to a gene. Looked up from germline, CDR1 is MNHEY and CDR2 is SMNVEV (reference sequence). There are 14 residues in the CDR3. The CDR3 nucleotides read TGTGCCAGCAGCCGGACAGGGACCTACAATGAGCAGTTCTTC. Protein sequence: CASSRTGTYNEQFF.

V and J are TRBV27 and TRBJ1-3, with D uncertain. Germline loops: CDR1 MNHEY, CDR2 SMNVEV (reference sequence). The CDR3 totals 16 residues. In nucleotides, the CDR3 is TGTGTCGCGCCTTCAGCGAGGGAAAAATCTGGAAACACCATATATTTT. Translation gives CVAPSAREKSGNTIYF.

The CDR3, as DNA: TGTGCCAGCAGTTCTCCGGGACAGTTTAACTATGGCTACACCTTC. It codes for CASSSPGQFNYGYTF. The chain joins TRBV28 to TRBJ1-2, with 7 bases lining up with TRBD1. Per germline, CDR1 MDHEN and CDR2 SYDVKM. The CDR3 is made up of 15 amino acids. V shed 4 bases and J 1 base; nucleotides not matched to a gene: 6.

V is TRBV19 and J is TRBJ1-2; 7 bases match TRBD1. In germline, CDR1 is LNHDA, CDR2 SQIVND (reference sequence). The junction had 4 bases not matched to a gene; V was cut back by 4 bases and J by 2 bases. The CDR3 totals 14 residues. The CDR3 protein is CASSSQQGNYGYTF. CDR3 bases: TGTGCCAGTAGTAGCCAACAGGGGAACTATGGCTACACCTTC.

The chain links TRBV5-1 to TRBJ2-1, with 11 bases fitting TRBD2. The CDR3 consists of 15 residues. The junction had 6 bases not matched to a gene; V was cut back by 4 bases and J by 6 bases. Germline V gene data show CDR1 as SGHRS and CDR2 as YFSETQ. This CDR3 reads CASSPGLAGLNEQFF. In DNA form, the CDR3 reads TGCGCCAGCAGCCCCGGACTAGCGGGCCTCAATGAGCAGTTCTTC.

V gene TRBV11-2 combines with J gene TRBJ2-5, with TRBD1 identical over 7 bases. CDR3 size: 13 residues. After removal of 6 bases from V and 5 bases from J, the junction contained 6 bases not matched to a gene. The germline gives CDR1 SGHAT, CDR2 FQNNGV. CDR3 nucleotide sequence: TGTGCCAGCAGTCAGACAGGGCTTGAGACCCAGTACTTC. It translates to CASSQTGLETQYF.